These 12 T cell receptor beta chains were all obtained from the same sample, sequenced in a study of blood T cell repertoires in COVID-19. Sequencing used immunoSEQ multiplex PCR; TCRdb keeps in-frame clones, though not all of them. The sample contains about 76,000 clones, 70% to 75% of which appear only once. The specimen was peripheral blood. These receptors came from a man in his sixties or seventies with acute or convalescent COVID-19.

This clone showed up just once. The V call is TRBV7-8, the J call TRBJ1-4; possible D gene TRBD1, 6 bases. Germline assignment: CDR1 SGHVS and CDR2 FQNEAQ. The CDR3 runs to 16 residues. Trimming took off 4 bases at V and 0 bases at J, with 12 bases between the two ends. The CDR3 spells CASSSPGAPTNEKLFF. CDR3 DNA: TGTGCCAGCAGCTCCCCAGGGGCCCCAACTAATGAAAAACTGTTTTTT.

J is TRBJ2-6 and V is TRBV5-4; D possibly corresponds to TRBD2 (5 bases). CDR1 is SGHNT, CDR2 YYREEE, per germline (reference sequence). The CDR3 length is 16 residues. The V end lost 4 bases, the J end lost 4 bases, and 15 bases lay between the germline ends. The CDR3 spells CASSPLEGSGANVLTF. In DNA form, the CDR3 reads TGTGCCAGCAGCCCCTTAGAGGGCTCAGGGGCCAACGTCCTGACTTTC.

The chain carries TRBV7-2 and TRBJ2-3; 8 nucleotides align to TRBD1. Trimming cost V 5 bases and J 8 bases; bases outside gene matches: 9. The CDR3 has 14 amino acids. CDR1 is SGHTA and CDR2 is FQGNSA in the germline V gene. CDR3 in amino acids: CASSPQGGRGTQYF. CDR3 coding DNA: TGTGCCAGCAGCCCACAGGGGGGAAGGGGTACGCAGTATTTT.

The J gene is TRBJ1-5, the V gene TRBV3-1 (or the pseudogene TRBV3-2), with a weak D call TRBD1 (6 bases). Deletions cut 1 base from V and 2 bases from J, with 12 bases between. The germline V gene has CDR1 LGHDT and CDR2 YNNKEL (reference sequence). This CDR3 comprises 16 residues. The CDR3 loop reads CASSQAGGAGNQPQHF. The CDR3 region has the DNA TGTGCCAGCAGCCAAGCCGGGGGGGCCGGCAATCAGCCCCAGCATTTT.

This clone was observed a handful of times. V is TRBV5-1 and J is TRBJ2-2, with a tentative D call TRBD1 (6 bases). V was clipped by 1 base and J by 6 bases, with 13 bases between them. Germline CDR1 SGHRS, CDR2 YFSETQ. The CDR3 loop spans 15 amino acids. The CDR3 loop reads CASSLKTGRPGELFF. The DNA of the CDR3 is TGCGCCAGCAGCTTGAAGACAGGAAGACCCGGGGAGCTGTTTTTT.

V gene TRBV19 combines with J gene TRBJ1-5; D remains ambiguous. V dropped 2 bases and J dropped 4 bases, with 12 bases sitting between them. This CDR3 is 15 amino acids long. Germline V gene lookup returns CDR1 LNHDA and CDR2 SQIVND (reference sequence). This CDR3 is CASSITSFGNQPQHF. CDR3 coding DNA: TGTGCCAGTAGTATAACCTCATTCGGGAATCAGCCCCAGCATTTT.

The V and J genes are TRBV2 and TRBJ2-7, with D possibly TRBD2 on 5 matching bases. Germline assignment: CDR1 SNHLY and CDR2 FYNNEI. The CDR3 is 14 residues long. The V gene lost 7 bases and the J gene lost 4 bases, with 17 bases spanning the gap. The CDR3 sequence is CASTEGLAVYEQYF. The CDR3 bases are TGTGCCAGCACCGAGGGTCTAGCAGTGTACGAGCAGTACTTC.

The chain recombines TRBV7-3 with TRBJ1-1; a possible D gene is TRBD1 (5 bases). The CDR3 runs to 14 residues. Trimming removed 5 bases from V and 3 bases from J, with 13 bases in between. Germline V CDR1 and CDR2: SGHTA, FQGTGA. CDR3 in amino acids: CASSPLGGDTEAFF. The CDR3 nucleotides are TGTGCCAGCAGCCCCCTCGGAGGGGACACTGAAGCTTTCTTT.

The chain uses TRBV6-1 and TRBJ2-1; possible D gene TRBD2, 6 bases. Trimming took off 1 base at V and 9 bases at J, with 16 bases between the two ends. There are 15 residues in the CDR3. The germline V gene encodes CDR1 MNHNS and CDR2 SASEGT. CDR3 sequence reads: CASSEGRGPDSEQFF. In DNA, the CDR3 is TGTGCCAGCAGTGAAGGGAGGGGCCCTGACAGTGAGCAGTTCTTC.

The rearrangement joins TRBV7-3 to TRBJ2-1; 14 bases fit TRBD2. Germline V CDR1 and CDR2: SGHTA, FQGTGA. The V segment lost 8 bases and the J segment 2 bases; nucleotides outside the gene matches: 8. The CDR3 has 17 residues. The CDR3 here is CASSGLAGATTYNEQFF. CDR3 nucleotide sequence: TGTGCCAGCTCGGGACTAGCGGGAGCAACCACCTACAATGAGCAGTTCTTC.

This clone was found a few times. This rearrangement joins TRBV7-6 to TRBJ2-3; TRBD2 agrees at 13 bases. V dropped 5 bases and J dropped 1; count of bases not matched to a gene: 15. Germline CDR1 and CDR2: SGHVS and FNYEAQ. The CDR3 is 20 residues long. For the CDR3, the DNA is TGTGCCAGCAGCAGGTGGGGGGAGACTAGCGGGAGGCGGGGCACAGATACGCAGTATTTT. Translating it yields CASSRWGETSGRRGTDTQYF.

This clone appeared many times. The chain employs TRBV3-1 (or the pseudogene TRBV3-2) and TRBJ2-2; the D is unclear. Trimming pared 7 bases from V and 5 bases from J, leaving 5 bases between. Germline V gene lookup returns CDR1 LGHDT and CDR2 YNNKEL (reference sequence). CDR3 size: 11 residues. The CDR3 protein is CASTLTGELFF. The CDR3 DNA sequence: TGTGCCAGCACCTTAACCGGGGAGCTGTTTTTT.